This TCR beta chain stems from a study of blood T cell repertoires in COVID-19 (dated by TCRdb to the early 2020s). General notes on the study: Samples from collaborators originated in the United States, Italy and Spain and spanned both the acute and convalescent phases of COVID-19. Samples were obtained from the ongoing ImmuneRACE study (first 160 participants) and from some 1,300 subjects provided by 6 global collaborators. Where HLA class I and class II types were available, the types were taken from metadata supplied by the sample provider, not from assay-based typing. Deeply sampled blood TCRbeta repertoires from subjects exposed to, actively infected with, or recovered from COVID-19 were included in the dataset. Nearly every sample came with metadata listing a de-identified subject ID, COVID-19 status, age in years and sex. The repertoires were made available in a free public database intended to serve as a resource for research on the immune response to SARS-CoV-2. The material from the prospective study consisted of cDNA or gDNA derived from T cells, B-cell-depleted T cells, or PBMCs.

The CDR3 numbers 15 residues from cysteine through phenylalanine. This entry keeps only the CDR3 DNA: 45 bases, framed from base 1. Via the germline V gene (reference sequence), CDR1 is MNHEY and CDR2 SMNVEV. Trimming accounts for 2 bases at V and 2 bases at J, while the number of junction bases matched to no gene is 3. In Seattle, one collaborating source enrolled patients while the infection was active and tracked those patients longitudinally over the course of disease. The collaborating institutions used their own protocols to collect whole blood in K2EDTA tubes. Collaborator samples were shipped for TCRbeta analysis as frozen whole blood, isolated PBMCs, or DNA extracted from either sample type. The immunoSEQ Assay, a bias-controlled multiplex PCR, was used to amplify TCRbeta CDR3 regions from genomic DNA. The study's own analysis went as follows. The number of nucleated cells in each sample was estimated by amplification of reference gene primers within the assay. To quantify the absolute abundance of each unique TCRbeta CDR3 rearrangement, sequence reads were collapsed and filtered. Productive Simpson clonality was computed per sample as the square root of Simpson's diversity index over productive rearrangements. TCRdb took over this immuneACCESS table, retaining in-frame rearrangements with V and J assigned. Such tables are incomplete; in checked studies, under half of the missing clones stem from an unresolved V gene, and the remainder is unexplained. Clone size and V and J calls were adopted from that table, with D and trimming inferred from the DNA. The sample data list hundreds of thousands of clones, and approximately 89% of these were observed just once. Approximately 0.9% of the sample is in the top ten clones.

A word on this clone: It has no known antigen specificity. Within one base of it there is no much larger clone, and no base qualities were kept.

What the research found in general, with its limitations: The amount of clinical and demographic metadata varied by source and participant and was provided uncurated.

This TCR was sampled from a man younger than 35 with COVID-19, enrolled during active disease. This sequence uses TRBV27 and TRBJ2-3; a stretch of 8 junction bases matches TRBD1. Sequencing was performed on peripheral blood. The DNA sequence is as follows: TGTGCCAGCAGTTTACAGGGGGCGTACACAGATACGCAGTATTTT. It encodes CASSLQGAYTDTQYF.